This T cell receptor beta chain is from a study of shared clonotypes between healthy human individuals. Study-wide findings and caveats: Naive subsets typically showed greater estimated richness than memory subsets. With a few donors compared, 4.5% to 6.5% of naive CD4 clonotypes were shared.

J gave up 4 bases and V 5 bases, and 9 bases lay outside the gene matches. The V gene's germline CDR1 is MDHEN and CDR2 SYDVKM. The CDR3 has 15 amino acids. Produced via immunoSEQ multiplex PCR; TCRdb's table is partial and in-frame only. The data hold roughly 500,000 clones, with around 96% observed a single time. As concerns this clone: The antigen is unknown.

The TCR originated in a woman in her twenties or thirties in good health. Source material: naive CD4+ T cells sorted from blood. Subset indicated: CD45RA+ positively selected. This chain uses TRBV28 with TRBJ1-2; 8 positions agree with TRBD1. The CDR3 sequence: CASSLIQGGGYGYTF. DNA for the CDR3: TGTGCCAGCAGTCTAATACAGGGGGGAGGCTATGGCTACACCTTC.